What follows are 8 T cell receptor beta chains derived from one specimen sequenced in a study of T cells in Graves' hyperthyroidism and ophthalmopathy. Amplification yielded TCR beta CDR3 regions, with RNA transcripts as the source. Researchers ran a first-round RT-PCR on the TCR CDR3 using the HTBI primer set. MiXCR, applied by TCRdb to the multiplex PCR reads, yields one record per CDR3 protein. The profile covers roughly 400,000 distinct CDR3 sequences, with more than 13% appearing a single time and around 28% taken by the ten largest. The sample comprised blood. These receptors came from a man aged 50 to 60 with Graves' ophthalmopathy.

Only a few counts were recorded for this clonotype. No conserved phenylalanine or tryptophan is present at the end of the CDR3, so a read error is the likely explanation. The rearrangement links TRBV2 to TRBJ2-7, with D tentatively TRBD1 or TRBD2 (5 bases each). Germline CDR1 reads SNHLY; CDR2 reads FYNNEI. CDR3 length: 16 residues. CDR3 amino acids: CASSEAGVRFPYGQYL. CDR3 DNA: TGTGCCAGCAGTGAAGCGGGGGTTAGGTTCCCCTACGGGCAGTACCTC.

This clonotype occurred many times. The rearrangement links TRBV24-1 to TRBJ2-1; 9 bases fit TRBD1. Per germline, CDR1 KGHDR and CDR2 SFDVKD. CDR3 size: 15 residues. The J segment lost 6 bases and the V segment lost 4 bases, leaving 6 bases of the junction unmatched. DNA of the CDR3: TGTGCCACCAGTGACTGGACAGGGGACAGCAATGAGCAGTTCTTC. Translation: CATSDWTGDSNEQFF.

In this sample, this clonotype turned up many times. The CDR3 region has the DNA TGTGCCAGCAGCCCCAATGGCAGGTCGTTGGGCTACACCTTC. Translation: CASSPNGRSLGYTF. The V call is TRBV12-3 or TRBV12-4, the J call TRBJ1-2; the D is unclear. The CDR3 has 14 residues. The germline V and J ends were trimmed by 6 bases and 8 bases, with 19 bases remaining between them.

This clonotype was found a few times. This chain uses TRBV5-1 with TRBJ1-5; 7 nucleotides align to TRBD1. The CDR3 length is 14 residues. V dropped 4 bases and J dropped 9; count of bases not matched to a gene: 10. The germline V gene has CDR1 SGHRS and CDR2 YFSETQ. The DNA for the CDR3 is TGCGCCAGCAGCCCGGGGACAGTTGGCCTGCCCCAGCATTTT. It encodes CASSPGTVGLPQHF.

This clonotype was observed at least ten times. The CDR3 here is CAISISKFNSPLHF. CDR3 nucleotides: TGTGCCATCAGCATAAGCAAATTCAATTCACCCCTCCACTTT. The gene calls are TRBV10-3 and TRBJ1-6; D remains ambiguous. V lost 6 bases, J lost 7 bases, and 13 bases lay in between. The CDR3 covers 14 residues. CDR1 is ENHRY and CDR2 is SYGVKD in the germline V gene.

The chain joins TRBV10-3 to TRBJ1-1; no clear D. Germline-derived CDR1 and CDR2 are ENHRY and SYGVKD. The CDR3 covers 11 residues. Trimming stripped 8 bases from V and 4 bases from J, with 8 bases between. The CDR3 reads CAISLGTEAFF. The CDR3 DNA follows: TGTGCCATCTCCCTGGGCACTGAAGCTTTCTTT.

This clonotype was counted ten times or more. V and J are TRBV18 and TRBJ1-1; D gene uncertain. V was pared by 0 bases and J by 10 bases, with 15 bases between. Germline CDR1 is KGHSH and CDR2 is LQKENI. The CDR3 length is 14 residues. For the CDR3, the DNA is TGTGCCAGCTCACCACCTATGACCTTTTCAGGAGCTTTCTTT. The encoded protein is CASSPPMTFSGAFF.

The table lists this clonotype with a few counts. V is TRBV7-9 and J is TRBJ2-5; maybe TRBD2 (6 bases). CDR1 and CDR2 (germline): SEHNR, FQNEAQ (reference sequence). V was shortened by 2 bases and J by 7 bases, with 17 bases between the two germline ends. This CDR3 has 15 residues. The CDR3 DNA reads as TGTGCCAGCAGCTTAAAGGAGGGATGGGTTGTGACCCAGTACTTC. This encodes CASSLKEGWVVTQYF. Full variable domain (rest looked up from reference TRBV7-9 and TRBJ2-5): DTGVSQNPRHKITKRGQNVTFRCDPISEHNRLYWYRQTLGQGPEFLTYFQNEAQLEKSRLLSDRFSAERPKGSFSTLEIQRTEQGDSAMYLCASSLKEGWVVTQYFGPGTRLLVL.